These 8 T cell receptor beta chains originate from one sample sequenced in a study of T cells after yellow fever vaccination. TCRdb recomputed calls from the 5' RACE reads with MiXCR, one row per CDR3 protein. Among a few hundred thousand distinct CDR3 sequences listed, around 6.8% were seen once. The sequencing here drew on PBMCs, taken roughly 47 days after the first yellow fever vaccination. Receptors originate from a young man who received the YFV17D yellow fever vaccine.

The rearrangement uses TRBV4-1 and TRBJ2-3, with D perhaps given as TRBD1 or TRBD2 (7 bases each). V was shortened by 0 bases and J by 9 bases, with 37 bases between the two germline ends. The CDR3 length is 22 residues. Per germline, CDR1 MGHRA and CDR2 YSYEKL. The CDR3 region has the DNA TGCGCCAGCAGCCAAGACCCCAGACAGGGAAGCTTTTACGGGGGGAGAGAGCTGACGCAGTATTTT. Its translation is CASSQDPRQGSFYGGRELTQYF.

This clonotype appeared many times. The V call is TRBV6-1, the J call TRBJ2-7; 7 bases map to TRBD1. CDR3 length equals 13 residues. From germline, CDR1 is MNHNS and CDR2 SASEGT. V shed 4 bases, J shed 2 bases, and the junction held 2 bases outside the gene matches. Here the CDR3 DNA reads TGTGCCAGCAGTGTTACAGGGGCCTACGAGCAGTACGTC. Its protein is CASSVTGAYEQYV.

This clonotype was counted between two and nine times. The chain couples TRBV24-1 to TRBJ2-2; TRBD1 might be the D (6 bases). The CDR3 is 15 residues long. The V and J ends lost 7 bases and 3 bases respectively, with 14 bases between them. Per the germline V gene, CDR1 is KGHDR and CDR2 is SFDVKD. In DNA, the CDR3 is TGTGCCACCAGGACGGACAGAAGTTACACCGGGGAGCTGTTTTTT. This codes for CATRTDRSYTGELFF.

The chain couples TRBV7-6 to TRBJ2-7; D is possibly TRBD1 (5 bases). CDR1 is SGHVS and CDR2 is FNYEAQ in the germline V gene. CDR3 length equals 15 residues. V lost 3 bases to trimming and J lost 2 bases, with 14 bases between them. The CDR3 loop reads CASSLRQSGPYEQYF. The CDR3, as DNA: TGTGCCAGCAGCTTGAGACAGTCAGGGCCCTACGAGCAGTACTTC.

The chain joins TRBV9 to TRBJ2-7; 10 bases are shared with TRBD1. The CDR3 has 15 amino acids. V dropped 3 bases and J dropped 5; count of bases not matched to a gene: 8. The germline CDR1 and CDR2 sequences are SGDLS and YYNGEE. CDR3 sequence (DNA): TGTGCCAGCAGCGGGACAGGGGGTCCTCCGGACGAGCAGTACTTC. Its protein is CASSGTGGPPDEQYF.

V and J are TRBV5-1 and TRBJ2-5, with D possibly called TRBD1 or TRBD2 (5 bases each). V was shortened by 6 bases and J by 4 bases, with 13 bases between the two germline ends. The CDR3 has 13 amino acids. Per the germline V gene, CDR1 is SGHRS and CDR2 is YFSETQ. CDR3 sequence: CASTGTGLETQYF. The CDR3 region has the DNA TGCGCCAGCACCGGGACCGGGTTAGAGACCCAGTACTTC.

There are a few counts of this clonotype. This chain joins TRBV18 and TRBJ2-5; D remains unclear. V was shortened by 4 bases and J by 0 bases, with 15 bases between the two germline ends. CDR1 KGHSH and CDR2 LQKENI come from the germline V gene. The CDR3 runs 16 residues. Written as DNA, the CDR3 is TGTGCCAGCTCACTTAGAGAAAACGGGTACCAAGAGACCCAGTACTTC. This gives the protein CASSLRENGYQETQYF.

The sample holds a few counts of this clonotype. The chain has TRBV6-5 and TRBJ2-2; perhaps TRBD2 as D (6 bases). The CDR3 is 15 residues long. V lost 2 bases and J 1 base, leaving 8 bases between the germline ends. CDR1 MNHEY and CDR2 SVGAGI come from the germline V gene. The CDR3 here is CASSYGGMNTGELFF. The CDR3 DNA follows: TGTGCCAGCAGTTACGGGGGGATGAACACCGGGGAGCTGTTTTTT.